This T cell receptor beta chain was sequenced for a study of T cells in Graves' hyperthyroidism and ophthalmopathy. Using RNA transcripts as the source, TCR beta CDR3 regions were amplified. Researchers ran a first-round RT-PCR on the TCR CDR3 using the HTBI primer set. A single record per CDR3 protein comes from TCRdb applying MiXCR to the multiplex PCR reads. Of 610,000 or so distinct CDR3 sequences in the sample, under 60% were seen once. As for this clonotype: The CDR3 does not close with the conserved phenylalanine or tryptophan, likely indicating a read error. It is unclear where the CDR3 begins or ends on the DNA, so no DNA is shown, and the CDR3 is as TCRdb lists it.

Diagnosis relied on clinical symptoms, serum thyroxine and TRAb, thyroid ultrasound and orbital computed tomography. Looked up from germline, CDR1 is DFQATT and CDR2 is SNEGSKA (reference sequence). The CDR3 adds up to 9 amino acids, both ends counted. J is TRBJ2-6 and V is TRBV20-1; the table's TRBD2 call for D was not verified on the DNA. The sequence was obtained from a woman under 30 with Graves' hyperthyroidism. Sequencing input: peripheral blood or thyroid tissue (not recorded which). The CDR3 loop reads CSATGLAGS.